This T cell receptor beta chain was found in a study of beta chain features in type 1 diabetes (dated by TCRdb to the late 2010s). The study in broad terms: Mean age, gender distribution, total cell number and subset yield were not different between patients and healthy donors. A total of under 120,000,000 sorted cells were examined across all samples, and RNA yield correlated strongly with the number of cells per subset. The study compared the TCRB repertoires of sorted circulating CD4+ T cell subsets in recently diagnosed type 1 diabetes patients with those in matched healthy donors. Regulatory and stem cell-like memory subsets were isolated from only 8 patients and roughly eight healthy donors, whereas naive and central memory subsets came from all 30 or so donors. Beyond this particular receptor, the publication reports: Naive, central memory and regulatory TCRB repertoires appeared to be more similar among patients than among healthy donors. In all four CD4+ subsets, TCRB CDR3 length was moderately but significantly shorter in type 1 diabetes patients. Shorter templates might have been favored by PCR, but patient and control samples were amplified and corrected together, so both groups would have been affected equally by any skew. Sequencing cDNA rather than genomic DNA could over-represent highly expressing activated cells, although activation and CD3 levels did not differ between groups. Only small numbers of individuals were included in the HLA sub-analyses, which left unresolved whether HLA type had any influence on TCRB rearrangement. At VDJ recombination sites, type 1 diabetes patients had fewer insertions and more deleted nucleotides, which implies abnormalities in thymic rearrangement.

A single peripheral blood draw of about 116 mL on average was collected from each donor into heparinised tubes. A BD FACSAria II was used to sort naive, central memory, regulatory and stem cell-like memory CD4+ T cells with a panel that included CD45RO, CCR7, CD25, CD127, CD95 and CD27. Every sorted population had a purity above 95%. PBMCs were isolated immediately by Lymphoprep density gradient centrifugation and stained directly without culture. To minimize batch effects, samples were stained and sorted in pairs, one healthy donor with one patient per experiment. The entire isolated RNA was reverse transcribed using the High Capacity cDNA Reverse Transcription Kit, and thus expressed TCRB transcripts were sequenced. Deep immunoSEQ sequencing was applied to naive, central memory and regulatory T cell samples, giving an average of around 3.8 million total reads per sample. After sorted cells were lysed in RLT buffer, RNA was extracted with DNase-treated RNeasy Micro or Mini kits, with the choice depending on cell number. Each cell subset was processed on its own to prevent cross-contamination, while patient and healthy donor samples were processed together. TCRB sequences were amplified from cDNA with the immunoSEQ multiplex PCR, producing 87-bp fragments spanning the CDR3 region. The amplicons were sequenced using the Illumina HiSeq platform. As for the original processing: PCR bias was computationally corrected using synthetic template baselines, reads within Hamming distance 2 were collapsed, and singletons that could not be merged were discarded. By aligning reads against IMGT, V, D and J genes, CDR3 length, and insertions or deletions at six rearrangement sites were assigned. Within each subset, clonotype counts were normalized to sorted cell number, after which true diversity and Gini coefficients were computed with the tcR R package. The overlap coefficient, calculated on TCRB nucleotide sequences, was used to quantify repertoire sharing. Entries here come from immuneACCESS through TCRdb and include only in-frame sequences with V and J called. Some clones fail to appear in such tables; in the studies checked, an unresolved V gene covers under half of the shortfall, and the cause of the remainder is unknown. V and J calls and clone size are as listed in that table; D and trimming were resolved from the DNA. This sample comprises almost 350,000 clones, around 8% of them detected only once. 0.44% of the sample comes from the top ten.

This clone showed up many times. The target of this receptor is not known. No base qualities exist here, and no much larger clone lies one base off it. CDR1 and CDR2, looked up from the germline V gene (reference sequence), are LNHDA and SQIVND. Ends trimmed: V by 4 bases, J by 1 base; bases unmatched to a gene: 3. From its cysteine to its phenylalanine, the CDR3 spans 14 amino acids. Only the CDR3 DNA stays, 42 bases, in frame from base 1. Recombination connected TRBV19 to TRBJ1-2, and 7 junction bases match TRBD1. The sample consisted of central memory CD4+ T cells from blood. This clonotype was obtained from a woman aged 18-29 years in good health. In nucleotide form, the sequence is TGTGCCAGTAGTACGCAGGGGGTTAACTATGGCTACACCTTC. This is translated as CASSTQGVNYGYTF. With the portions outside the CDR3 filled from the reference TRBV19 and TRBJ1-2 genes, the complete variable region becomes DGGITQSPKYLFRKEGQNVTLSCEQNLNHDAMYWYRQDPGQGLRLIYYSQIVNDFQKGDIAEGYSVSREKKESFPLTVTSAQKNPTAFYLCASSTQGVNYGYTFGSGTRLTVV.